Many counts were recorded for the clone carrying this T cell receptor (beta chain). This sample is part of a study of human T cells and chemical hapten exposure. Per germline, CDR1 SGHKS and CDR2 YYEKEE (reference sequence). The CDR3 runs to 12 residues. Trimming left V 4 bases short and J 4 bases short, with 8 bases between. Specified time point: patch test 3, about 24 weeks after DPC sensitization. Treatment described: therapeutic diphenylcyclopropenone sensitization with weekly scalp DPC. Authors' methods: From around 20,000 to 690,000 TCRs were found per sample, with a median of 95,638. Each CDR3 protein is one row after TCRdb ran MiXCR on the RACE reads. The V and J calls reflect TCRdb's pipeline rather than the authors' work. The sample lists roughly 90,000 distinct CDR3 sequences, approximately 10% occurring once.

The receptor comes from a woman in her twenties or thirties with alopecia areata. Some clones in this sample may be carry-over from other donors' samples. J is TRBJ2-5 and V is TRBV5-5; the D is unclear. The sample in question was whole blood, obtained in connection with sensitization to the hapten diphenylcyclopropenone (DPC). The CDR3, as DNA: TGTGCCAGCAGCCCCACGGGAGAGACCCAGTACTTC. It is translated as CASSPTGETQYF.